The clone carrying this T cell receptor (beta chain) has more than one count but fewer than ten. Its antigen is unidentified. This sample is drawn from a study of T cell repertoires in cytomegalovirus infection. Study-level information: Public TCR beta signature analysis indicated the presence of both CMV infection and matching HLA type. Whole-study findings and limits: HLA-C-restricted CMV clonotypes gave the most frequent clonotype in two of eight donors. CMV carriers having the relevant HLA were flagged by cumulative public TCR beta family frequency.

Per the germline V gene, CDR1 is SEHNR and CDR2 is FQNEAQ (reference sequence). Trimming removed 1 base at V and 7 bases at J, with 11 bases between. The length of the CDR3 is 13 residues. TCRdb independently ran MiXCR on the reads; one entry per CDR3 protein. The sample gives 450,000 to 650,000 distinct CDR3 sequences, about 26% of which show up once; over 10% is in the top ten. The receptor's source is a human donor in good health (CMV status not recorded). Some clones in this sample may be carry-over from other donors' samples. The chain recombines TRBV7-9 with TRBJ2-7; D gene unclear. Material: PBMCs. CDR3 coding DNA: TGTGCCAGCAGCTTAGATTTCGGAGCTGAGCAGTACTTC. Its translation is CASSLDFGAEQYF.